This T cell receptor (beta chain) was documented in a study of cytomegalovirus exposure and HLA in healthy donors. CDR1 is SGDLS and CDR2 is YYNGEE in the germline V gene. The CDR3 loop spans 18 amino acids. The V end was cut by 0 bases, the J end by 0 bases, with 13 bases between. In the PCR, 60 Vbeta and 13 Jbeta primers were used. Sequenced by immunoSEQ multiplex PCR; TCRdb stores in-frame clones only, minus some. The profile covers some 200,000 clones, with roughly 80% appearing a single time and 1.6% taken by the ten largest. The specimen sequenced was PBMCs. This chain links TRBV9 with TRBJ1-6, with TRBD1 as a possible D gene (6 bases). The TCR comes from a man between 45 and 60 years old in good health and CMV-seronegative. CDR3 sequence reads: CASSVDGTRSSYNSPLHF. In DNA, the CDR3 is TGTGCCAGCAGCGTAGATGGGACAAGGAGCTCCTATAATTCACCCCTCCACTTT.